The text below deals with one TCR beta chain. Its antigen is unknown. Blood replicates held 0.5 ug DNA, tumor or normal breast 1.5 ug, two each. Some clones are missing from TCRdb's copy, which holds only in-frame ones; the method was immunoSEQ multiplex PCR. The table shows fewer than 35,000 clones, with 74% occurring only once. The CDR3 covers 15 residues. CDR1 and CDR2 from the germline V gene are MDHEN and SYDVKM. Tumor samples used roughly 18-55 mg of diced tissue. The data stem from a study of early stage breast cancer tumors. Study-wide context: Invasive lobular carcinomas made up about 30% of the 12 ER+/PR+/HER2- tumors.

Points from the study as a whole: Most shared enriched TCRB sequences were commonly generated ones.

Sequenced sample: breast tumor tissue. The TCR comes from a person in their thirties with breast cancer. The chain links TRBV28 to TRBJ2-2, with 11 bases matching TRBD2. In DNA, the CDR3 is TGTGCTTGCGGGACTAGCGGCCTACGTACCGGGGAGCTGTTTTTT. Its translation: CACGTSGLRTGELFF.